These 5 T cell receptor beta chains were all obtained from the same sample, sequenced in a study of blood T cell repertoires in COVID-19. The data were produced by immunoSEQ multiplex PCR, yet TCRdb's version contains in-frame clones alone and is incomplete. The sample shows approximately 470,000 clones, 75% to 90% of them seen only once. The source material was PBMCs or T cells enriched from blood (not recorded which). Source of these receptors: a woman aged 18-29 years who had recovered from COVID-19.

The sample holds a few counts of this clone. The chain links TRBV12-5 to TRBJ1-4; D uncertain. The V gene's germline CDR1 is LGHNT and CDR2 FRNRAP. V was trimmed by 2 bases and J by 7 bases, leaving 11 bases between them. The CDR3 has 14 amino acids. DNA of the CDR3: TGTGCTAGTGGTTTGATCGGGGAGGGTGAAAAACTGTTTTTT. Amino acids: CASGLIGEGEKLFF.

J is TRBJ2-3 and V is TRBV5-1; tentative D call: TRBD1 (5 bases). There are 15 residues in the CDR3. Germline V gene data show CDR1 as SGHRS and CDR2 as YFSETQ. Trimming took off 0 bases at V and 1 base at J, with 9 bases between the two ends. The CDR3 spells CASSLEGAGTDTQYF. In nucleotides, the CDR3 is TGCGCCAGCAGCTTGGAAGGGGCCGGCACAGATACGCAGTATTTT. The variable domain in full, completed from reference TRBV5-1 and TRBJ2-3, reads KAGVTQTPRYLIKTRGQQVTLSCSPISGHRSVSWYQQTPGQGLQFLFEYFSETQRNKGNFPGRFSGRQFSNSRSEMNVSTLELGDSALYLCASSLEGAGTDTQYFGPGTRLTVL.

This clone was counted a single time. The rearrangement uses TRBV5-6 and TRBJ2-1; TRBD1 might be the D (6 bases). Trimming cost V 0 bases and J 9 bases, with 10 bases left between them. Germline assignment: CDR1 SGHDT and CDR2 YYEEEE. The CDR3 has 13 residues. CDR3 residues: CASSLEQGIEQFF. CDR3 nucleotides: TGTGCCAGCAGCTTGGAGCAGGGGATTGAGCAGTTCTTC.

The CDR3 DNA sequence: TGTGCCAGCAGCACGAGGACTAGCGGGGTATATGAGCAGTACTTC. Residues: CASSTRTSGVYEQYF. The genes are TRBV7-8 and TRBJ2-7; 12 bases agree with TRBD2. V lost 5 bases to trimming and J lost 7 bases; unmatched junction nucleotides: 9. There are 15 residues in the CDR3. Per the germline V gene, CDR1 is SGHVS and CDR2 is FQNEAQ. Drawing the rest from reference TRBV7-8 and TRBJ2-7, the complete variable domain is GAGVSQSPRYKVAKRGQDVALRCDPISGHVSLFWYQQALGQGPEFLTYFQNEAQLDKSGLPSDRFFAERPEGSVSTLKIQRTQQEDSAVYLCASSTRTSGVYEQYFGPGTRLTVT.

This clone has just a few counts. The rearrangement joins TRBV7-9 to TRBJ1-4; TRBD1 matches at 9 bases. V shed 1 base, J shed 4 bases, and the junction held 7 bases outside the gene matches. The CDR3 sequence is 17 residues long. In germline, CDR1 is SEHNR, CDR2 FQNEAQ (reference sequence). The CDR3 nucleotides are TGTGCCAGCAGCTTAGACCACTGGGACAGGGTTAATGAAAAACTGTTTTTT. Amino acid sequence: CASSLDHWDRVNEKLFF.